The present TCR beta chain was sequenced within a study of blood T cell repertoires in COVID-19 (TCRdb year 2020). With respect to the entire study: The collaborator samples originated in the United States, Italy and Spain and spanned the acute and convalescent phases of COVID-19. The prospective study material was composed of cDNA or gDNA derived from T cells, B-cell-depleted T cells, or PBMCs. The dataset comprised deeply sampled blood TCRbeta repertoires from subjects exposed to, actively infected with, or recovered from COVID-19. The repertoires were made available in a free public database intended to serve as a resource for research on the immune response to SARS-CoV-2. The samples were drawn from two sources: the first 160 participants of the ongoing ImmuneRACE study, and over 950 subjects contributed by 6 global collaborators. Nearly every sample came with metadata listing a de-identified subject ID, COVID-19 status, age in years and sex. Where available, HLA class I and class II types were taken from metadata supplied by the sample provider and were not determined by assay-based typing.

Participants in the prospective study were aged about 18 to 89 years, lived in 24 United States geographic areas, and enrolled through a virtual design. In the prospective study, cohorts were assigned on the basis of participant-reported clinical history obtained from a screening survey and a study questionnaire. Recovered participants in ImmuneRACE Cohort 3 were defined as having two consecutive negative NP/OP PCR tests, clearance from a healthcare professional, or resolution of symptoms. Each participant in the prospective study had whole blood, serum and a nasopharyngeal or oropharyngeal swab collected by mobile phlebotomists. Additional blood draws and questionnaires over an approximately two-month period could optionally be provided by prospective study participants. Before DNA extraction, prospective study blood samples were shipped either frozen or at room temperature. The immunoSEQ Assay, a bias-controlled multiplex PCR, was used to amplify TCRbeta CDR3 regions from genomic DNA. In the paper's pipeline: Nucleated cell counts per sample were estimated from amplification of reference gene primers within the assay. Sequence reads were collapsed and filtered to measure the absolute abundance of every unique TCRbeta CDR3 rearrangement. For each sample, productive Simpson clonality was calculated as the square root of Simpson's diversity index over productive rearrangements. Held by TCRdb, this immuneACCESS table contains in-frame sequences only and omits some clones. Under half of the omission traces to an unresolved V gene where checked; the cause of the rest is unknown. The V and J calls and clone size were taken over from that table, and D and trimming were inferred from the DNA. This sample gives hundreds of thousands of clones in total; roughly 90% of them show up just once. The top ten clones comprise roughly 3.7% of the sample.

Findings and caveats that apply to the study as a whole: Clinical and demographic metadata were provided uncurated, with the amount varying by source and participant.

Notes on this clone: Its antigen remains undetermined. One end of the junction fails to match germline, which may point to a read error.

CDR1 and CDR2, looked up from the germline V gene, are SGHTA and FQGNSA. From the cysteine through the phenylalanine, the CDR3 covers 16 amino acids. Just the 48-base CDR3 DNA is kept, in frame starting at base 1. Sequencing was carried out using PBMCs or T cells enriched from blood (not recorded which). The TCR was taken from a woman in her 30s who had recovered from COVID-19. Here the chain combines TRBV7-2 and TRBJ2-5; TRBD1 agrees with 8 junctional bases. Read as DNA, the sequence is TGTGCCAGCAGCCCGGCAGAGGACAGGGACGTAGGGGGACCCAACTTC. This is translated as CASSPAEDRDVGGPNF.